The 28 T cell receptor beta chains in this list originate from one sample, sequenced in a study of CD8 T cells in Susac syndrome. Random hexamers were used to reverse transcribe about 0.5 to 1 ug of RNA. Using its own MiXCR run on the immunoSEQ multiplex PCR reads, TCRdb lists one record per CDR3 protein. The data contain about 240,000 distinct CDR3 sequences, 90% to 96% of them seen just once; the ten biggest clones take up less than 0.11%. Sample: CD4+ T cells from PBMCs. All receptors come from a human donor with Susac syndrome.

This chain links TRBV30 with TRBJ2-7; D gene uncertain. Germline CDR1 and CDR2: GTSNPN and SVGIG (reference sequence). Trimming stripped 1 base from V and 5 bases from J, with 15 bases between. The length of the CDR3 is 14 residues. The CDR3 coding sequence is TGTGCCTGGAGTGATCCCCCCAGCCGCCACGAGCAGTACTTC. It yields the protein CAWSDPPSRHEQYF. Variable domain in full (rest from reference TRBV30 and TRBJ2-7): SQTIHQWPATLVQPVGSPLSLECTVEGTSNPNLYWYRQAAGRGLQLLFYSVGIGQISSEVPQNLSASRPQDRQFILSSKKLLLSDSGFYLCAWSDPPSRHEQYFGPGTRLTVT.

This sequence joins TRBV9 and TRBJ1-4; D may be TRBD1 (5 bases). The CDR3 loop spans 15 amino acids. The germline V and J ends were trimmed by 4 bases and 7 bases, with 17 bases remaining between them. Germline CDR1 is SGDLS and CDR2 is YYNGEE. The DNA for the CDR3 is TGTGCCAGCAGCCCCTCATTGGGGGAGGGTGAAAAACTGTTTTTT. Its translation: CASSPSLGEGEKLFF.

The CDR3 loop is CSAVTGYGYTF. Written as DNA, the CDR3 is TGCAGTGCGGTCACAGGGTATGGCTACACCTTC. The chain links TRBV20-1 to TRBJ1-2, with a tentative D call TRBD1 (6 bases). V dropped 6 bases and J dropped 5 bases, with 10 bases sitting between them. Germline lookup yields CDR1 DFQATT and CDR2 SNEGSKA (reference sequence). The CDR3 is 11 amino acids.

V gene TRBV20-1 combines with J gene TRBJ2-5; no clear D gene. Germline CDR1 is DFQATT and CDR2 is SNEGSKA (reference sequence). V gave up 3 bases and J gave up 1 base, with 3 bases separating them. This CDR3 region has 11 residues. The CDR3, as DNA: TGCAGTGCTAGTCTCCAAGAGACCCAGTACTTC. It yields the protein CSASLQETQYF.

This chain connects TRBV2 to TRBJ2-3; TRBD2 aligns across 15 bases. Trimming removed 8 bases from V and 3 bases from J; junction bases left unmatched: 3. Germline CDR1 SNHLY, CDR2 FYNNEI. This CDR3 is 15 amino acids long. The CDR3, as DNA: TGTGCCAGCGGAGGGACTAGCGGGAGGACAGATACGCAGTATTTT. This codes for CASGGTSGRTDTQYF.

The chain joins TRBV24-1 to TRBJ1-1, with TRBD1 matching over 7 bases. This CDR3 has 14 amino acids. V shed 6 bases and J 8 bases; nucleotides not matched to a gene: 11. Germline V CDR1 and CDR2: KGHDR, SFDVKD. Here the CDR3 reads CATSKGTAKGEAFF. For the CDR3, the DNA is TGTGCCACCAGTAAAGGGACAGCCAAAGGAGAAGCTTTCTTT.

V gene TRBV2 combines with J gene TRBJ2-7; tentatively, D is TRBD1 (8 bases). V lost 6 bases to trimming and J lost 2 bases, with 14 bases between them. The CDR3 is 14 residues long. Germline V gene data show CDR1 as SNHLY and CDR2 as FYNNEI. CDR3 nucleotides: TGTGCCAGCAGGGAACAGGGGGGGACCTACGAGCAGTACTTC. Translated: CASREQGGTYEQYF.

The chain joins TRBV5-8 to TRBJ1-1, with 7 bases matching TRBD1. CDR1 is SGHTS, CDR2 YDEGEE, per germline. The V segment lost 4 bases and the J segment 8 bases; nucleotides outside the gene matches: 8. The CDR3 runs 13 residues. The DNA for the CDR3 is TGTGCCAGCAGCGTGATGAGACAGGGCGAAGCTTTCTTT. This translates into CASSVMRQGEAFF.

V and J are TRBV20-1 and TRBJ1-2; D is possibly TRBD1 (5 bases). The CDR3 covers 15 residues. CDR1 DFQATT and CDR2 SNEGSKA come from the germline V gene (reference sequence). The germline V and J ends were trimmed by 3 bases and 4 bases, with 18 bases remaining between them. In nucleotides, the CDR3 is TGCAGTGCTAGTCTAGGGTCGGGGCGTTCCTATGGCTACACCTTC. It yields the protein CSASLGSGRSYGYTF.

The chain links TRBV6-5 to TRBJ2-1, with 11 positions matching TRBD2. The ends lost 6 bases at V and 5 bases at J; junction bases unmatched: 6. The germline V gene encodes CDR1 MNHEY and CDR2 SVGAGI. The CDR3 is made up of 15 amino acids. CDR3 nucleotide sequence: TGTGCCAGCAGCCGCCCGGGACTAGCGGACAATGAGCAGTTCTTC. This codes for CASSRPGLADNEQFF.

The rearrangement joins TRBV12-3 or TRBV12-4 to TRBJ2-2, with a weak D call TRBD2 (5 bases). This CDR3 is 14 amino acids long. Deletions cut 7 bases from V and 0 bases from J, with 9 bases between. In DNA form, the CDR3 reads TGTGCCAGCACGGGGTGGCCGAACACCGGGGAGCTGTTTTTT. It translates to CASTGWPNTGELFF.

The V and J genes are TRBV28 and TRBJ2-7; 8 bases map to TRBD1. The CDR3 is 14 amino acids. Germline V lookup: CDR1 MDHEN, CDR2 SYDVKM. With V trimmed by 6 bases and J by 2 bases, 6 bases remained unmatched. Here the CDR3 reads CASSMGQATYEQYF. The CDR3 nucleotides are TGTGCCAGCAGCATGGGACAGGCAACCTACGAGCAGTACTTC.

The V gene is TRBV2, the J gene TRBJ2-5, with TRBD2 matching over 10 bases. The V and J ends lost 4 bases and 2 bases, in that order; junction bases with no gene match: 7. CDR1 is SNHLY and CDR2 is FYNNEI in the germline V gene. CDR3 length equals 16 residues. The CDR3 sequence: CASSVNPLAGQETQYF. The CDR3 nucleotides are TGTGCCAGCAGTGTCAACCCACTAGCGGGACAAGAGACCCAGTACTTC.

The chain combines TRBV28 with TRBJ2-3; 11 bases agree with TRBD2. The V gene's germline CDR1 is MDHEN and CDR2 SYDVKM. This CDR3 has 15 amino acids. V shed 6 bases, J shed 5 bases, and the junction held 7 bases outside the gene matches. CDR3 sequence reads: CASSLAGGGVDTQYF. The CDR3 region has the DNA TGTGCCAGCAGCCTAGCGGGAGGCGGGGTAGATACGCAGTATTTT.

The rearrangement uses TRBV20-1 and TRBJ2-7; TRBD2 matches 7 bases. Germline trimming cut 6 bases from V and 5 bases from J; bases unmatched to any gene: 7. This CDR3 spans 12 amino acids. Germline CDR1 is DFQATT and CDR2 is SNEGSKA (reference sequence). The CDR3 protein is CSAAGEGDEQYF. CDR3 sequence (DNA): TGCAGTGCCGCCGGGGAGGGAGACGAGCAGTACTTC.

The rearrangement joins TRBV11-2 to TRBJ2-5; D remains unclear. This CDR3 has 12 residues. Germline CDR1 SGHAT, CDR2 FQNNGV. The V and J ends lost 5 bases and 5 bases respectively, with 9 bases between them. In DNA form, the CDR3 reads TGTGCCAGCAGCCTGGATGATGAGACCCAGTACTTC. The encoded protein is CASSLDDETQYF. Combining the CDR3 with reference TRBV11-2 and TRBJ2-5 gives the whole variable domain EAGVAQSPRYKIIEKRQSVAFWCNPISGHATLYWYQQILGQGPKLLIQFQNNGVVDDSQLPKDRFSAERLKGVDSTLKIQPAKLEDSAVYLCASSLDDETQYFGPGTRLLVL.

In nucleotides, the CDR3 is TGTGCCACCAGTGACCAGACTAGAACGCAGTATTTT. It specifies CATSDQTRTQYF. This sequence joins TRBV24-1 and TRBJ2-3; D is perhaps TRBD2 (6 bases). This CDR3 comprises 12 residues. V was shortened by 4 bases and J by 9 bases, with 10 bases between the two germline ends. CDR1 and CDR2 (germline): KGHDR, SFDVKD.

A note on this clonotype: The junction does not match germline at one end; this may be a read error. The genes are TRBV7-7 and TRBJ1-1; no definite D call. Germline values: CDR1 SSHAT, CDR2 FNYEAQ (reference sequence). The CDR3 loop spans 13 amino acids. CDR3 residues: CASSMREGTEAFF. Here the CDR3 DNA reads TGTGCTAGCAGCATGAGAGAGGGAACTGAAGCTTTCTTT. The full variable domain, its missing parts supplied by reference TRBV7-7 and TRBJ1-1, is GAGVSQSPRYKVTKRGQDVTLRCDPISSHATLYWYQQALGQGPEFLTYFNYEAQPDKSGLPSDRFSAERPEGSISTLTIQRTEQRDSAMYRCASSMREGTEAFFGQGTRLTVV.

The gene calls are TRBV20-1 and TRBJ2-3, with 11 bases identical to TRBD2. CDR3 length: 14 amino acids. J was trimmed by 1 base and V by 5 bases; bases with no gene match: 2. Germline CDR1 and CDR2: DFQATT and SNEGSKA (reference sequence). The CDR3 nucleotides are TGCAGTGCTCTAGCGGGAGGTGGCACAGATACGCAGTATTTT. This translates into CSALAGGGTDTQYF.

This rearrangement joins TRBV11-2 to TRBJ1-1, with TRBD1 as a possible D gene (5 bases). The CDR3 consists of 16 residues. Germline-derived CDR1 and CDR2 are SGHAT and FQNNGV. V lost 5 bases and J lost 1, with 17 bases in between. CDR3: CASSPGTYTENTEAFF. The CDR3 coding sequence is TGTGCCAGCAGCCCCGGGACTTATACGGAGAACACTGAAGCTTTCTTT.

In DNA, the CDR3 is TGTGCCAGCAGTTACGGCCCCTCTGGAAACACCATATATTTT. Translated: CASSYGPSGNTIYF. The chain combines TRBV6-5 with TRBJ1-3; D remains ambiguous. V lost 2 bases to trimming and J lost 0 bases, with 5 bases between them. This CDR3 is 14 amino acids long. Per the germline V gene, CDR1 is MNHEY and CDR2 is SVGAGI.

The CDR3 DNA follows: TGTGCCAGCAGCTTTCGGATTGGGGGCTCTGGAAACACCATATATTTT. Amino acid sequence: CASSFRIGGSGNTIYF. This chain uses TRBV12-3 or TRBV12-4 with TRBJ1-3; TRBD1 might be the D (5 bases). Trimming stripped 6 bases from V and 0 bases from J, with 15 bases between. CDR3 length: 16 residues.

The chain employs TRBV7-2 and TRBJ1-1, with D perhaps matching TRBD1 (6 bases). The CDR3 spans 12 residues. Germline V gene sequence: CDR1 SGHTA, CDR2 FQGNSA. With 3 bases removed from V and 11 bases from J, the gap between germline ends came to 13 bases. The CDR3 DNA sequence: TGTGCCAGCAGCTTCGCGTCAGGGGTGGCTTTCTTT. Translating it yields CASSFASGVAFF.

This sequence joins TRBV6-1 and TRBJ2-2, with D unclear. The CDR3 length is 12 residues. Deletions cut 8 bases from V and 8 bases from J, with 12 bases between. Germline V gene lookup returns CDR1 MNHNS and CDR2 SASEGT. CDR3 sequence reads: CASGSSRGELFF. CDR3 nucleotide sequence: TGTGCCAGCGGCTCCTCTAGAGGGGAGCTGTTTTTT.

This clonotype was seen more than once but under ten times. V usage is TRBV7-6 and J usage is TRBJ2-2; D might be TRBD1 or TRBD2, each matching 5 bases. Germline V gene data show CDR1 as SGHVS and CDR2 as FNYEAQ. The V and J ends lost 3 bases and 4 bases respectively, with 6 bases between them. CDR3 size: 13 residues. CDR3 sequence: CASSLGPTGELFF. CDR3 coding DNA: TGTGCCAGCAGCTTGGGACCCACCGGGGAGCTGTTTTTT.

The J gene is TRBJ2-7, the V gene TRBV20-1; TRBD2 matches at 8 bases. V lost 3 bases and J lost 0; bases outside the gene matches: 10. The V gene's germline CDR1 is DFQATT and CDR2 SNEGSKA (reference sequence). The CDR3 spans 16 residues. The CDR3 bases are TGCAGTGCTAGTGCCGTGGGTAGCGGGATCTCCTACGAGCAGTACTTC. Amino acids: CSASAVGSGISYEQYF.

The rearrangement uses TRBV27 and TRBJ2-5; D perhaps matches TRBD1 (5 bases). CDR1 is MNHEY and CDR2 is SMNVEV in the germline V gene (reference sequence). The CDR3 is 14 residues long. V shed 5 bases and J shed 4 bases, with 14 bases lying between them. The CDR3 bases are TGTGCCAGCAGTCCCATAGGGGCTGGAGAGACCCAGTACTTC. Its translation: CASSPIGAGETQYF.

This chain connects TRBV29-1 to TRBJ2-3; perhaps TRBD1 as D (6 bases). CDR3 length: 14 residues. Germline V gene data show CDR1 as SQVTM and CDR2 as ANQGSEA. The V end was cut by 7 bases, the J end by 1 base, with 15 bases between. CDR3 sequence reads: CSGSTGWRTDTQYF. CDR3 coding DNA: TGCAGCGGAAGTACAGGGTGGCGCACAGATACGCAGTATTTT.